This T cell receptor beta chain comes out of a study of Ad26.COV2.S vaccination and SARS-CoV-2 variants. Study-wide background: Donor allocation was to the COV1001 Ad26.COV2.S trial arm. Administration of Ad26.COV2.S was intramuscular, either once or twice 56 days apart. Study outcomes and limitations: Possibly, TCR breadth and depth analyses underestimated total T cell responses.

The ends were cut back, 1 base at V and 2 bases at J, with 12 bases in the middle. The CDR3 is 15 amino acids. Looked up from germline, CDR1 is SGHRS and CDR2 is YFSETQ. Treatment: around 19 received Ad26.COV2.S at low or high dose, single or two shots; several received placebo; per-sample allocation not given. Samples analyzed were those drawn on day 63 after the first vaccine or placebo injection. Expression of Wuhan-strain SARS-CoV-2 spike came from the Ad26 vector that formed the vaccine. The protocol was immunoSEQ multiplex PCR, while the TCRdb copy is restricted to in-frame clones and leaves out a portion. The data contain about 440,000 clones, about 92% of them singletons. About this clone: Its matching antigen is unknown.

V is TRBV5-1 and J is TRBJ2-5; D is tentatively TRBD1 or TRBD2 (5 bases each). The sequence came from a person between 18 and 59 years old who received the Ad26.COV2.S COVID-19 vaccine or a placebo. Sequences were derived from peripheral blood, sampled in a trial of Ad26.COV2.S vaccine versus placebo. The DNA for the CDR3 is TGCGCCAGCAGCTTGTTAGGGACCTTACAAGAGACCCAGTACTTC. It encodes CASSLLGTLQETQYF.